One sample yielded the 11 T cell receptor beta chains listed below, sequenced in a study of T cells in pancreatic ductal adenocarcinoma. TCRdb's copy holds only in-frame clones and misses some; the assay was immunoSEQ multiplex PCR. Of 11,000 or so clones listed, 86% are singletons. No neoadjuvant therapy was given to the selected pancreatic ductal adenocarcinoma patients before their surgery. Sequencing was done on a sample of PBMCs. Receptor source: a human donor with pancreatic ductal adenocarcinoma.

The gene calls are TRBV28 and TRBJ2-6; no clear D gene. In germline, CDR1 is MDHEN, CDR2 SYDVKM. The CDR3 loop spans 15 amino acids. The V and J ends lost 5 bases and 1 base respectively, with 9 bases between them. CDR3 sequence: CASSPSGSGANVLTF. In DNA, the CDR3 is TGTGCCAGCAGTCCTAGTGGGTCTGGGGCCAACGTCCTGACTTTC.

The J gene is TRBJ1-1, the V gene TRBV19; 7 positions agree with TRBD1. J was trimmed by 2 bases and V by 10 bases; bases with no gene match: 10. This CDR3 region has 14 residues. Germline V lookup: CDR1 LNHDA, CDR2 SQIVND (reference sequence). The CDR3 DNA reads as TGTGCCACCAGACTTGGACAGGTAAACACTGAAGCTTTCTTT. It encodes CATRLGQVNTEAFF.

The chain links TRBV19 to TRBJ1-6; no reliable D call. Germline V gene sequence: CDR1 LNHDA, CDR2 SQIVND (reference sequence). This CDR3 is built from 14 residues. V gave up 7 bases and J gave up 7 bases, with 14 bases separating them. CDR3 DNA sequence: TGTGCCAGTATGGACCGGCAACTAAATTCACCCCTCCACTTT. It yields the protein CASMDRQLNSPLHF.

The chain links TRBV29-1 to TRBJ1-1; D is ambiguous. Germline V CDR1 and CDR2: SQVTM, ANQGSEA. CDR3 length equals 10 residues. V was clipped by 4 bases and J by 10 bases, with 10 bases between them. CDR3 loop: CSVVTRRAFF. The CDR3 DNA sequence: TGCAGCGTTGTAACCCGGCGAGCTTTCTTT.

V usage is TRBV7-6 and J usage is TRBJ1-6, with TRBD1 matching over 8 bases. The germline CDR1 and CDR2 sequences are SGHVS and FNYEAQ. Trimming removed 2 bases from V and 5 bases from J; junction bases left unmatched: 8. This CDR3 spans 17 amino acids. This chain's CDR3 is CASSLRSGTGDNSPLHF. CDR3 nucleotide sequence: TGTGCCAGCAGCTTACGCTCAGGGACAGGAGATAATTCACCCCTCCACTTT.

The chain uses TRBV11-3 and TRBJ2-2; tentatively, D is TRBD2 (6 bases). The V end lost 6 bases, the J end lost 2 bases, and 16 bases lay between the germline ends. Per the germline V gene, CDR1 is SGHNT and CDR2 is YENEEA. This CDR3 comprises 16 residues. CDR3 in amino acids: CASSSASARNTGELFF. CDR3 coding DNA: TGTGCCAGCAGTTCCGCTAGCGCTAGAAACACCGGGGAGCTGTTTTTT.

The chain employs TRBV9 and TRBJ2-3, with TRBD2 matching 7 bases. Looked up from germline, CDR1 is SGDLS and CDR2 is YYNGEE. The CDR3 has 16 amino acids. The trim removed 4 bases at V and 0 bases at J, leaving 8 bases unmatched. CDR3 residues: CASSLRDYTSTDTQYF. The CDR3 region has the DNA TGTGCCAGCAGCCTTCGGGACTACACTAGCACAGATACGCAGTATTTT. Full variable domain (missing parts from reference TRBV9 and TRBJ2-3): DSGVTQTPKHLITATGQRVTLRCSPRSGDLSVYWYQQSLDQGLQFLIQYYNGEERAKGNILERFSAQQFPDLHSELNLSSLELGDSALYFCASSLRDYTSTDTQYFGPGTRLTVL.

The genes are TRBV7-2 and TRBJ1-1, with 9 bases matching TRBD1. The CDR3 spans 13 residues. The germline CDR1 and CDR2 sequences are SGHTA and FQGNSA. The J segment lost 6 bases and the V segment lost 5 bases, leaving 4 bases of the junction unmatched. CDR3 coding DNA: TGTGCCAGCAGCACCCGACAGGGGGCTGAAGCTTTCTTT. The encoded protein is CASSTRQGAEAFF.

The V call is TRBV6-6, the J call TRBJ1-2; D uncertain. Trimming removed 0 bases at V and 3 bases at J, with 8 bases between. The germline gives CDR1 MNHNY, CDR2 SVGAGI (reference sequence). The CDR3 totals 14 residues. CDR3 DNA: TGTGCCAGCAGTTACTCGAGCCTTGACTATGGCTACACCTTC. Protein: CASSYSSLDYGYTF.

The chain combines TRBV5-1 with TRBJ1-2; D may be TRBD1 (5 bases). Germline V gene sequence: CDR1 SGHRS, CDR2 YFSETQ. Trimming removed 5 bases from V and 5 bases from J, with 10 bases in between. The CDR3 sequence is 12 residues long. CDR3 loop: CASRETDYGYTF. The DNA for the CDR3 is TGCGCCAGCAGAGAGACAGATTATGGCTACACCTTC.

This CDR3 is CSAREGYGYTF. As DNA, the CDR3 is TGCAGTGCTAGAGAAGGTTACGGCTACACCTTC. V usage is TRBV20-1 and J usage is TRBJ1-2; D is undetermined. The germline CDR1 and CDR2 sequences are DFQATT and SNEGSKA (reference sequence). The CDR3 runs 11 residues. Between the trimmed V and J ends, which lost 0 bases and 8 bases, there was a span of 7 bases.